A selection of T cell receptor beta chains follows, all from one sample in a study of blood T cell repertoires in COVID-19. The method was immunoSEQ multiplex PCR; TCRdb's version includes in-frame clones alone and lacks a portion of them. Here the sample spans some 150,000 clones, more than 75% being singletons. The sample comprised peripheral blood. Every receptor here comes from a woman in her sixties or seventies with acute or convalescent COVID-19. CDR3s include the opening cysteine and the closing phenylalanine or tryptophan. D genes are given only for firm matches. Size is omitted from some rows. Given values are once, few, many or a class for expanded clones.

j_call: TRBJ1-6; v_call: TRBV10-3; clone_size: .; d_call: .; cdr3_nt: TGTGCCATCAGCGTTGGACAGAATAATTCACCCCTCCACTTT; cdr3_aa: CAISVGQNNSPLHF
j_call: TRBJ2-5; v_call: TRBV3-1/TRBV3-2; clone_size: once; d_call: .; cdr3_nt: TGTGCCAGCAGCCCTCCTGGAGAGTGGGAGACCCAGTACTTC; cdr3_aa: CASSPPGEWETQYF
j_call: TRBJ2-5; v_call: TRBV11-2; clone_size: few; d_call: .; cdr3_nt: TGTGCCAGCAGCTTAGGGAGCCGGACAGTCTCTGTAGAGACCCAGTACTTC; cdr3_aa: CASSLGSRTVSVETQYF
j_call: TRBJ1-5; v_call: TRBV7-9; clone_size: few; d_call: .; cdr3_nt: TGTGCCAGCAGCGTTACAGGGAGCCCCAATCAGCCCCAGCATTTT; cdr3_aa: CASSVTGSPNQPQHF
j_call: TRBJ2-2; v_call: TRBV11-3; clone_size: .; d_call: TRBD2; cdr3_nt: TGTGCCAGCAGTCCTCAGCGGGGGGCGAACACCGGGGAGCTGTTTTTT; cdr3_aa: CASSPQRGANTGELFF
j_call: TRBJ2-5; v_call: TRBV30; clone_size: .; d_call: .; cdr3_nt: TGTGCCTGGAGTGTCAGCAGGAAGACCCAGTACTTC; cdr3_aa: CAWSVSRKTQYF
j_call: TRBJ2-7; v_call: TRBV28; clone_size: .; d_call: TRBD2; cdr3_nt: TGTGCCAGCAGTGGGACTAGCGGGAGAAGGATCCTTTACGAGCAGTACTTC; cdr3_aa: CASSGTSGRRILYEQYF
j_call: TRBJ1-1; v_call: TRBV3-1/TRBV3-2; clone_size: .; d_call: .; cdr3_nt: TGTGCCAGCAGCCAAAGTACGATACAGGTGTGGACTGAAGCTTTCTTT; cdr3_aa: CASSQSTIQVWTEAFF
j_call: TRBJ1-4; v_call: TRBV27; clone_size: .; d_call: TRBD1; cdr3_nt: TGTGCCAGCAGCCAAGACAGGGTTAATGAAAAACTGTTTTTT; cdr3_aa: CASSQDRVNEKLFF
j_call: TRBJ2-1; v_call: TRBV28; clone_size: .; d_call: TRBD2; cdr3_nt: TGTGCCAGCAGTTTATATACTAGCGGCTCCTACAATGAGCAGTTCTTC; cdr3_aa: CASSLYTSGSYNEQFF
j_call: TRBJ2-5; v_call: TRBV24-1; clone_size: .; d_call: TRBD1; cdr3_nt: TGTGCCACCAGCGTTGGACAGGGGGTTGTGGAGACCCAGTACTTC; cdr3_aa: CATSVGQGVVETQYF
j_call: TRBJ1-2; v_call: TRBV7-2; clone_size: .; d_call: TRBD1; cdr3_nt: TGTGCCAGCAGCTTGGGACAGGGGAGCTATGGCTACACCTTC; cdr3_aa: CASSLGQGSYGYTF
j_call: TRBJ1-6; v_call: TRBV5-1; clone_size: .; d_call: .; cdr3_nt: TGCGCCAGCAGCTTGGAGGGGGGGGGATCACCCCTCCACTTT; cdr3_aa: CASSLEGGGSPLHF